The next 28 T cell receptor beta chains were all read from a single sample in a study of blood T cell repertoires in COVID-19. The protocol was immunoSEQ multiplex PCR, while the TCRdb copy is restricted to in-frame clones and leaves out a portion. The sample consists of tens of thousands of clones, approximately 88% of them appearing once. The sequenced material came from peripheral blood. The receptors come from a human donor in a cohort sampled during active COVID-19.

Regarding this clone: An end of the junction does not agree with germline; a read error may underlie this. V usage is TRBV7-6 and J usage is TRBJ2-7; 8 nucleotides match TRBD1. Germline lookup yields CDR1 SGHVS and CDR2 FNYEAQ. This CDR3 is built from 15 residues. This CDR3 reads CASSVAEGQGYEQYF. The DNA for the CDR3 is TGTGCCAGCAGCGTAGCTGAAGGACAGGGCTACGAGCAGTACTTC.

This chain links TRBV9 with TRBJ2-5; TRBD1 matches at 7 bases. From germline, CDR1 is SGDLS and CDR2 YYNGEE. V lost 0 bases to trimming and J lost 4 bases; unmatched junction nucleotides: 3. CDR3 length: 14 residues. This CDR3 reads CASSVEGATETQYF. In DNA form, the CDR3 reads TGTGCCAGCAGCGTAGAGGGGGCCACAGAGACCCAGTACTTC.

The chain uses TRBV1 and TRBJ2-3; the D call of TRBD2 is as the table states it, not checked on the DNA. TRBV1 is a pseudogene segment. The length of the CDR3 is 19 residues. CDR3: CTSTRTRTSGGVGTDTQYF. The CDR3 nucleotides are TGCACCAGCACCCGTACACGGACTAGCGGGGGGGTCGGCACAGATACGCAGTATTTT.

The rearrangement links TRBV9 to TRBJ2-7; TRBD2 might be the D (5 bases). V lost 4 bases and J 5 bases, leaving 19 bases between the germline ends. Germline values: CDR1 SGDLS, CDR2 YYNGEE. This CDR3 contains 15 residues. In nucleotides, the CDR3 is TGTGCCAGCAGCTCTAGAGGACTCGGGTCAGACGAGCAGTACTTC. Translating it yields CASSSRGLGSDEQYF.

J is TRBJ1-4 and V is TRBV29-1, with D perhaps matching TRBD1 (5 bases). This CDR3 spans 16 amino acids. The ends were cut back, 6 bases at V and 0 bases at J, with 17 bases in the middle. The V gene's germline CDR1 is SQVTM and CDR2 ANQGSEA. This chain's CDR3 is CSVGGGGTATNEKLFF. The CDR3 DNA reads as TGCAGCGTCGGCGGTGGGGGGACTGCAACTAATGAAAAACTGTTTTTT.

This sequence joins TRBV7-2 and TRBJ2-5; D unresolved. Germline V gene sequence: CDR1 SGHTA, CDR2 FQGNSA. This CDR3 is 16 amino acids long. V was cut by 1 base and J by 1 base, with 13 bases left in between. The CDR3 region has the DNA TGTGCCAGCAGCTTAGGCCCCTTAATGGCCCAAGAGACCCAGTACTTC. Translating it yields CASSLGPLMAQETQYF.

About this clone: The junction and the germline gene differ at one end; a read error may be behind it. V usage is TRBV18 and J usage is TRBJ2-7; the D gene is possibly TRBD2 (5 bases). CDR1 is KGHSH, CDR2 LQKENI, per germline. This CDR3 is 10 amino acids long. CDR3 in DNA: TGTGCCAGCTCAGGGAGCCTAGTAACCTTC. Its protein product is CASSGSLVTF.

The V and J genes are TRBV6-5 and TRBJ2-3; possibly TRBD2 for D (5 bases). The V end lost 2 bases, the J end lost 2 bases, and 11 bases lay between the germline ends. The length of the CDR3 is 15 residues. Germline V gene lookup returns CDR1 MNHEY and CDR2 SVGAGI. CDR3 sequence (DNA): TGTGCCAGCAGTTACGGAGCGGCCCTCACAGATACGCAGTATTTT. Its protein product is CASSYGAALTDTQYF.

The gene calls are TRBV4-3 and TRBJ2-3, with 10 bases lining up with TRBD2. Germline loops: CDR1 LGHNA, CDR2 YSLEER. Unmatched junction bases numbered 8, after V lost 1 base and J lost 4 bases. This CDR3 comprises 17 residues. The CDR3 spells CASSQVWLAGEADTQYF. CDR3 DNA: TGCGCCAGCAGCCAAGTTTGGCTAGCGGGAGAGGCAGATACGCAGTATTTT.

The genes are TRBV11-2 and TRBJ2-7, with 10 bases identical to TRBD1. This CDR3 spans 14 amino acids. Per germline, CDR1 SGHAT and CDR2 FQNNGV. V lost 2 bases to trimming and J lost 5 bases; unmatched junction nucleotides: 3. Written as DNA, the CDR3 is TGTGCCAGCAGCTTATGGGACAGGGGTAACGAGCAGTACTTC. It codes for CASSLWDRGNEQYF.

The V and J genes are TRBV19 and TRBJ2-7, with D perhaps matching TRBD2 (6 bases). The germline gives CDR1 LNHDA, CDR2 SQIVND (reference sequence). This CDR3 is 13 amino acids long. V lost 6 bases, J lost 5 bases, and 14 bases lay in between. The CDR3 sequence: CASSPAGLHEQYF. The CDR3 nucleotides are TGTGCCAGTAGCCCCGCGGGGCTGCACGAGCAGTACTTC.

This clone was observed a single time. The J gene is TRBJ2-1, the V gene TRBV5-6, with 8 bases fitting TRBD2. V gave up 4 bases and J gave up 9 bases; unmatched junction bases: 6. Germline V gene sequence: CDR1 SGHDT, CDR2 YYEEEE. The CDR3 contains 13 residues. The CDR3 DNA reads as TGTGCCAGCAGCCGGGGGGGTGGTGGTGAGCAGTTCTTC. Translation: CASSRGGGGEQFF.

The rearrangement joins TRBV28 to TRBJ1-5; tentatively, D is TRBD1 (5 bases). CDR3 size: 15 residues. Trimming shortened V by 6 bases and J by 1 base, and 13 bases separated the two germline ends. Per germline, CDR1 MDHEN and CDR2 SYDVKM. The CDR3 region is CASRPQGRSNQPQHF. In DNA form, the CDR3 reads TGTGCCAGCAGACCCCAGGGAAGAAGCAATCAGCCCCAGCATTTT.

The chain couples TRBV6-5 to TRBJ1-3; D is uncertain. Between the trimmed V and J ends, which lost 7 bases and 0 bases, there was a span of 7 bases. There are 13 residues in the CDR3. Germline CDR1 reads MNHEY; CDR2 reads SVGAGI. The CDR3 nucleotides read TGTGCCAGCATGGGAGACTCTGGAAACACCATATATTTT. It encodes CASMGDSGNTIYF.

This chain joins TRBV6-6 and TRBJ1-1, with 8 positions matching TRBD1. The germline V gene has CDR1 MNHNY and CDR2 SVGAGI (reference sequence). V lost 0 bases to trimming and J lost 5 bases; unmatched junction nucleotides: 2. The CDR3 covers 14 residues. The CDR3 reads CASSYSDRETEAFF. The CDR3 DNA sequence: TGTGCCAGCAGTTACTCGGACAGGGAGACTGAAGCTTTCTTT.

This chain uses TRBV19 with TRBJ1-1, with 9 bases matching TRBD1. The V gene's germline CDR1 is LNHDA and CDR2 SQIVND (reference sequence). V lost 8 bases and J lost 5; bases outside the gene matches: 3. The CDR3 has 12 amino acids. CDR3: CASGQGLTEAFF. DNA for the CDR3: TGTGCCAGTGGACAGGGGCTGACTGAAGCTTTCTTT.

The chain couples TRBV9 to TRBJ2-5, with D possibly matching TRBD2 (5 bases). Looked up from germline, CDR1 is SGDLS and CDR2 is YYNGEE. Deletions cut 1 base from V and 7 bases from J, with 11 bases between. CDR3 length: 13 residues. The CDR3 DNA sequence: TGTGCCAGCAGCGTAAACACCGCGGGGACCCAGTACTTC. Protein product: CASSVNTAGTQYF.

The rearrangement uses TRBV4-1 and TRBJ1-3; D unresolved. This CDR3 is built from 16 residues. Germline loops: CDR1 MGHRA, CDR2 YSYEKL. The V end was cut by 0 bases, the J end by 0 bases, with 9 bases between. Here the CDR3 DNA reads TGCGCCAGCAGCCAAGATGGGCCATACTCTGGAAACACCATATATTTT. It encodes CASSQDGPYSGNTIYF.

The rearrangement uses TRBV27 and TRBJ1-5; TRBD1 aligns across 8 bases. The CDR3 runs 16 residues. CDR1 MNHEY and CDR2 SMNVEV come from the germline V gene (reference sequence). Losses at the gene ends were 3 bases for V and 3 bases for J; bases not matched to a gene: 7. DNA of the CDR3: TGTGCCAGCAGTTTGTCCCCAGGGGGCCACAATCAGCCCCAGCATTTT. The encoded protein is CASSLSPGGHNQPQHF.

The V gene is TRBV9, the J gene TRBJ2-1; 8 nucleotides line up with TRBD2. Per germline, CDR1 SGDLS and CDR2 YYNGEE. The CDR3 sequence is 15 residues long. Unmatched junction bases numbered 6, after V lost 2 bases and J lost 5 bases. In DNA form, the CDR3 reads TGTGCCAGCAGCGTGTCTAGCGGGTTCGACAATGAGCAGTTCTTC. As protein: CASSVSSGFDNEQFF.

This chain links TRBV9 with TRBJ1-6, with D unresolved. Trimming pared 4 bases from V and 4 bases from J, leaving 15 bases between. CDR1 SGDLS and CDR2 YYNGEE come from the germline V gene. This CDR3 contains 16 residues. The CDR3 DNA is TGTGCCAGCAGCCAAGAGCGACCGGGGTATAATTCACCCCTCCACTTT. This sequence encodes CASSQERPGYNSPLHF.

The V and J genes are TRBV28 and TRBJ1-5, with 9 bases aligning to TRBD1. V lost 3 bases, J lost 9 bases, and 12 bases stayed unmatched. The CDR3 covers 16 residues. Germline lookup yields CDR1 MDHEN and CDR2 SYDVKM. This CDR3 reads CASSFLGQGPVWPQHF. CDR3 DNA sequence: TGTGCCAGCAGTTTCCTTGGACAGGGGCCTGTTTGGCCCCAGCATTTT.

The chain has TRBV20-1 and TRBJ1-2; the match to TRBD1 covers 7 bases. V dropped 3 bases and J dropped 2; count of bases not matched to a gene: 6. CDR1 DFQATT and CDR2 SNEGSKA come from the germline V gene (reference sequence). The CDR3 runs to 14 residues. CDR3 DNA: TGCAGTGCTAGTACAGGGGCCTTCAACTATGGCTACACCTTC. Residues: CSASTGAFNYGYTF.

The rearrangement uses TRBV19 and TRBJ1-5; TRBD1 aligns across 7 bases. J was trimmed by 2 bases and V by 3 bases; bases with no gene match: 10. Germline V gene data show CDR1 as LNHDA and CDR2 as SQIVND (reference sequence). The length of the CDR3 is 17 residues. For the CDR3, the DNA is TGTGCCAGTAGTATTCCCACAGGGGTTCCGGGCAATCAGCCCCAGCATTTT. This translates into CASSIPTGVPGNQPQHF.

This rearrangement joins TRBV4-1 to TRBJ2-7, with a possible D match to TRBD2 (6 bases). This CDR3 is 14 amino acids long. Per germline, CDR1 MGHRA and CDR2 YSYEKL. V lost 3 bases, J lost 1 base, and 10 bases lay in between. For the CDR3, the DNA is TGCGCCAGCAGCCAGAGGGACTTGTCCTACGAGCAGTACTTC. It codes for CASSQRDLSYEQYF.

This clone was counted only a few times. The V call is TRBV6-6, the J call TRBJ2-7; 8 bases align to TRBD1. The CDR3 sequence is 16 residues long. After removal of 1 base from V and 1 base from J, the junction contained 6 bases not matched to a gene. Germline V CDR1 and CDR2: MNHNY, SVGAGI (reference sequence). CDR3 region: CASSYWGTGVSYEQYF. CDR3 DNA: TGTGCCAGCAGTTACTGGGGGACAGGAGTGTCCTACGAGCAGTACTTC.

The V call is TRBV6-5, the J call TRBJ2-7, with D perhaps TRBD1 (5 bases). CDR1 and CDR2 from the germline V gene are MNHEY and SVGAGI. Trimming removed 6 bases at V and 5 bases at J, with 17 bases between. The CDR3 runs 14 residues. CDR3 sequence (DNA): TGTGCCAGCAGGGGGCCAAGATCGGGCCACGAGCAGTACTTC. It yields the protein CASRGPRSGHEQYF.

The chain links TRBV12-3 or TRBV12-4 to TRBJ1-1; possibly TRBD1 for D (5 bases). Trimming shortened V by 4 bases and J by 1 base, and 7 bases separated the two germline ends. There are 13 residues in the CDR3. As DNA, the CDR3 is TGTGCCAGCAGTTACAGGTGGAACACTGAAGCTTTCTTT. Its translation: CASSYRWNTEAFF.